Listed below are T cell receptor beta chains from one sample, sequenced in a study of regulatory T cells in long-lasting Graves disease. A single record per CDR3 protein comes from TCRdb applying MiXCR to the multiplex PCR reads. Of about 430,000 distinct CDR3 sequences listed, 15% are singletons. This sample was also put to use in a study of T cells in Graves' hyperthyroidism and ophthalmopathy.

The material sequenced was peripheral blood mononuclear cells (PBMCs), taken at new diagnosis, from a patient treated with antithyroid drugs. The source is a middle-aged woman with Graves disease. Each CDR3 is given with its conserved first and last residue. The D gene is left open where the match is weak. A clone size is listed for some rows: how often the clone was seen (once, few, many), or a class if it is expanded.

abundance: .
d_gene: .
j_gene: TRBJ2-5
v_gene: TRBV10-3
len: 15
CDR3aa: CAISLGSFPQETQYF
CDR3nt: TGTGCCATCAGCCTTGGAAGTTTCCCTCAAGAGACCCAGTACTTC

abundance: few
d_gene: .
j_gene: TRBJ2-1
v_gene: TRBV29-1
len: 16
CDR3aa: CSVAGRKSRSYNEQFF
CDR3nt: TGCAGCGTTGCCGGGCGGAAGAGTCGGTCCTACAATGAGCAGTTCTTC

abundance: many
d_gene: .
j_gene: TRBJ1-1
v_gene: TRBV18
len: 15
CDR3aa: CASSPLLGGETEAFF
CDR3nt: TGTGCCAGCTCACCCCTATTGGGGGGCGAGACTGAAGCTTTCTTT

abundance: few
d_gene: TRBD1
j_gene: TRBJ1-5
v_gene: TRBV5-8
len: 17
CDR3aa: CASLLDRGGMSNQPQHF
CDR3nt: TGTGCCAGCCTCCTGGACAGGGGAGGGATGAGCAATCAGCCCCAGCATTTT

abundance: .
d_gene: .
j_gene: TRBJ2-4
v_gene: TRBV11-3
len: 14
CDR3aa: CASSLDPRVHIQYF
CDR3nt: TGTGCCAGCAGCTTAGATCCCCGGGTACACATTCAGTACTTC

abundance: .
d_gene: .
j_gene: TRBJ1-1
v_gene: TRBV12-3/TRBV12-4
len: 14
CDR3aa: CASSFERANTEAFF
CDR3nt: TGTGCCAGCAGTTTTGAAAGGGCGAACACTGAAGCTTTCTTT

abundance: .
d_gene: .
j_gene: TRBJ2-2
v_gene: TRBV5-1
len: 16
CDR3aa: CASSLARGANTGELFF
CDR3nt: TGCGCCAGCAGCTTGGCTAGGGGAGCGAACACCGGGGAGCTGTTTTTT

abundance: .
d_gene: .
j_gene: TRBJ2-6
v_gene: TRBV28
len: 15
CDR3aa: CASRDQGAGANVLTF
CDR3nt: TGTGCCAGCAGAGATCAGGGTGCCGGGGCCAACGTCCTGACTTTC

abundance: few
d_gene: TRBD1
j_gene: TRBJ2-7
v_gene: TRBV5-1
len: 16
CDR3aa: CASRPSGGTGLVEQYF
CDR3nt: TGCGCCAGCAGGCCTTCCGGTGGGACAGGGTTGGTCGAGCAGTACTTC

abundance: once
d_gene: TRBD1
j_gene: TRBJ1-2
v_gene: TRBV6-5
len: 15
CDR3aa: CASSYGTEANYGYTF
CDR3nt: TGTGCCAGCAGTTACGGGACAGAGGCTAACTATGGCTACACCTTC

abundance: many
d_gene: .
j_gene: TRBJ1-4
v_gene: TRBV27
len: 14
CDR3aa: CASSHIATNEKLFF
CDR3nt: TGTGCCAGCAGTCACATTGCAACTAATGAAAAACTGTTTTTT

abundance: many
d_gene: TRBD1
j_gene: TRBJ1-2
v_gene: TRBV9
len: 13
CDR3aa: CASRSTGGDGYTF
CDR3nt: TGTGCCAGCAGATCGACAGGGGGGGATGGCTACACCTTC

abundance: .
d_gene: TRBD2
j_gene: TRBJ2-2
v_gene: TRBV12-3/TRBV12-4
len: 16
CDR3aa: CASSGGLAGGSGELFF
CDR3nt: TGTGCCAGCAGCGGGGGACTAGCGGGAGGGTCCGGGGAGCTGTTTTTT

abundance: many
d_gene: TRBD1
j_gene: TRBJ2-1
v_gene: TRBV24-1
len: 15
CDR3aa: CATSDFRQGADEQFF
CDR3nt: TGTGCCACCAGTGATTTTCGACAGGGGGCAGATGAGCAGTTCTTC

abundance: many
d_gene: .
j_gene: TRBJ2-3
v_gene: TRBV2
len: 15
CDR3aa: CASSEALGAEDTQYF
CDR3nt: TGTGCCAGCAGTGAAGCGCTTGGGGCAGAAGATACGCAGTATTTT

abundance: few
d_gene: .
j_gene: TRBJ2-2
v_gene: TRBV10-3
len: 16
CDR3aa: CAIKKDSVGSGGELFF
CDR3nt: TGTGCCATCAAAAAAGACTCCGTAGGGTCCGGCGGGGAGCTGTTTTTT

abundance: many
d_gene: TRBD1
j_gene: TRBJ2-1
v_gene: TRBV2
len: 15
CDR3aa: CASSLRGQGYNEQFF
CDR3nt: TGTGCCAGCAGCCTGAGGGGACAGGGCTACAATGAGCAGTTCTTC

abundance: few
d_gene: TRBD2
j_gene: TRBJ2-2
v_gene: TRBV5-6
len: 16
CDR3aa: CASSLDREGDTGELFF
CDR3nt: TGTGCCAGCAGCTTGGATCGGGAGGGCGACACCGGGGAGCTGTTTTTT

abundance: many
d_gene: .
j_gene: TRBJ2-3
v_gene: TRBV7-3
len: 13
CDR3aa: CASSRRDADTQYF
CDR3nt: TGTGCCAGCAGCCGCAGGGACGCAGATACGCAGTATTTT

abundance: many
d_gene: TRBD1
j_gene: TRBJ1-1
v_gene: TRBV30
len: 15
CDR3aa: CAWSDTGTASREAFF
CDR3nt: TGTGCCTGGAGTGATACCGGGACAGCCTCTAGGGAAGCTTTCTTT

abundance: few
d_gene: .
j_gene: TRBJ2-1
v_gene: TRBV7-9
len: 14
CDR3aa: CASSLPESYNEQFF
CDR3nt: TGTGCCAGCAGCTTACCAGAGAGCTACAATGAGCAGTTCTTC

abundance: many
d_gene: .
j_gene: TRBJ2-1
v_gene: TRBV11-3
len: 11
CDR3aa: CASSPGTEQFF
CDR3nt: TGTGCCAGCAGCCCCGGGACCGAGCAGTTCTTC

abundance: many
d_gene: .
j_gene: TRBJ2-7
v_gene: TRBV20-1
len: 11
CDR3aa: CSAQQGYEQYF
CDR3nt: TGCAGTGCCCAACAGGGCTACGAGCAGTACTTC